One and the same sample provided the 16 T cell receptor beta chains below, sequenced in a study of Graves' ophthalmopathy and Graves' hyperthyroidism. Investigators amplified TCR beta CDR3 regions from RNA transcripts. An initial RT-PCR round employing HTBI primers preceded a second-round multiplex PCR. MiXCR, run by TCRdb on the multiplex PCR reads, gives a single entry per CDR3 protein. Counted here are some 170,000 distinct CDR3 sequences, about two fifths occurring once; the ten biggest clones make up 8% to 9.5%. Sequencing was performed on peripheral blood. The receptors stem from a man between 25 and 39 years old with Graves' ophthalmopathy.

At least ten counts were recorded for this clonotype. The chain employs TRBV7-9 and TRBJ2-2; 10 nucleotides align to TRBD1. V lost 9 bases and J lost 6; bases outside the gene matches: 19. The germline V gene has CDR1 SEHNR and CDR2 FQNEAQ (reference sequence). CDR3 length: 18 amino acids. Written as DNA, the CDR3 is TGTGCCAGTCATGGATGGCCCGGGACAGGGGAGTATGCCGGGGAGCTGTTTTTT. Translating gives CASHGWPGTGEYAGELFF.

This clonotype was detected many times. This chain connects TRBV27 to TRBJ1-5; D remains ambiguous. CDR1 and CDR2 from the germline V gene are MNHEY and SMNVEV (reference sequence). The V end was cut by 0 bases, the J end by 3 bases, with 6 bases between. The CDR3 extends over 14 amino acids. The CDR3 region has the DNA TGTGCCAGCAGTTTATCTCAGAACAATCAGCCCCAGCATTTT. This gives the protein CASSLSQNNQPQHF.

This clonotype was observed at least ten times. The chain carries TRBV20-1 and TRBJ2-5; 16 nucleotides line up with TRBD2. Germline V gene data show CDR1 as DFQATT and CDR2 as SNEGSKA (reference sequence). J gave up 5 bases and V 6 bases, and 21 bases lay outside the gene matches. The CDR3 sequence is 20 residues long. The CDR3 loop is CSASLWESGTSGRAGETQYF. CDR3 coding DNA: TGCAGTGCCAGCCTTTGGGAGTCCGGGACTAGCGGGAGGGCCGGCGAGACCCAGTACTTC.

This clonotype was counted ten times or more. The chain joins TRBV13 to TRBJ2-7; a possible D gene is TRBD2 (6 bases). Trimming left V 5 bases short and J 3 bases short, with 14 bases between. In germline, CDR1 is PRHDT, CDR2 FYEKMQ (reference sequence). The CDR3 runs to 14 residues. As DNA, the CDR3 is TGTGCCAGCAGCCTCGGACTACCTAGCTACGAGCAGTACTTC. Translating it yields CASSLGLPSYEQYF.

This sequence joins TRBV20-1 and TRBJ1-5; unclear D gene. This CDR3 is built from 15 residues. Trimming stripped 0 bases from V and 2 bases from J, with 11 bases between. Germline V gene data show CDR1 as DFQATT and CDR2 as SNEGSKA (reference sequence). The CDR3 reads CSARDSVWGNQPQHF. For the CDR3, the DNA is TGCAGTGCTAGAGATTCAGTATGGGGCAATCAGCCCCAGCATTTT.

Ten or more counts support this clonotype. CDR3 DNA sequence: TGTGCCAGCAGTTTGAACGGGCGGCAGCCCCAGCATTTT. The encoded protein is CASSLNGRQPQHF. The V and J genes are TRBV28 and TRBJ1-5; no clear D. Germline V lookup: CDR1 MDHEN, CDR2 SYDVKM. This CDR3 is 13 amino acids long. V gave up 3 bases and J gave up 7 bases, with 10 bases separating them.

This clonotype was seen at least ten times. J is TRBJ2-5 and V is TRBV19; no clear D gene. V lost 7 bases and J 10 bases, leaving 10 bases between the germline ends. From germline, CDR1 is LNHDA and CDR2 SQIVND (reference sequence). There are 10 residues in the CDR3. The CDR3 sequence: CASNVLHQYF. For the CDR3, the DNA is TGTGCCAGTAACGTGCTCCACCAGTACTTC.

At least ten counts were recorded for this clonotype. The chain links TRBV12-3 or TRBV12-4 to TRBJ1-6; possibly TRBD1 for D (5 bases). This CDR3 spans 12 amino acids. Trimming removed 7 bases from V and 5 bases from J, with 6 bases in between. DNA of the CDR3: TGTGCCAGCAACAGGAATAATTCACCCCTCCACTTT. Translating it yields CASNRNNSPLHF.

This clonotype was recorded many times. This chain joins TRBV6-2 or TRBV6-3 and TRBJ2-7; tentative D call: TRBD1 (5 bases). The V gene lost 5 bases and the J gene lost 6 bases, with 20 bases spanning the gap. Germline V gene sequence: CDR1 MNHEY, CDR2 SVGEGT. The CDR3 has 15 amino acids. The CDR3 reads CASSRRTSTYIEQYF. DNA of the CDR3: TGTGCCAGCAGTAGAAGGACATCGACGTACATCGAGCAGTACTTC.

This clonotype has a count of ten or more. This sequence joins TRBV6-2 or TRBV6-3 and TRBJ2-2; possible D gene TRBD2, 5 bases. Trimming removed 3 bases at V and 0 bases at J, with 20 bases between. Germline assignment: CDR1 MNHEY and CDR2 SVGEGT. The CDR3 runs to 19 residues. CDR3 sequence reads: CASSYGRSGPPPNTGELFF. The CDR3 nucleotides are TGTGCCAGCAGTTATGGGAGAAGTGGCCCTCCCCCGAACACCGGGGAGCTGTTTTTT.

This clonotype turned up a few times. The CDR3 DNA follows: TGTGCCAGCAGTTTGTCACAGGGGGCGGAGGTGTTACCCCTCCACTTT. It translates to CASSLSQGAEVLPLHF. V usage is TRBV27 and J usage is TRBJ1-6; 9 bases agree with TRBD1. This CDR3 is 16 amino acids long. V trimming: 3 bases; J trimming: 12 bases; junction bases outside the gene matches: 12. Per the germline V gene, CDR1 is MNHEY and CDR2 is SMNVEV (reference sequence).

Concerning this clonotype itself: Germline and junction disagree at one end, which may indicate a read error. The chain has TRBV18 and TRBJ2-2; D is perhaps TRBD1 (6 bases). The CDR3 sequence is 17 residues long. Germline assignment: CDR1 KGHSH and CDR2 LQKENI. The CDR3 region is CASPPGPGHPNTGELFF. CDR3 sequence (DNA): TGTGCCAGCCCACCTGGTCCGGGACACCCGAACACCGGGGAGCTGTTTTTT.

CDR3 in amino acids: CASSLRINSPLHF. CDR3 DNA sequence: TGTGCCAGCAGCTTACGTATTAATTCACCCCTCCACTTT. V usage is TRBV7-2 and J usage is TRBJ1-6; D gene ambiguous. The CDR3 extends over 13 amino acids. The germline CDR1 and CDR2 sequences are SGHTA and FQGNSA. The V and J ends lost 2 bases and 6 bases respectively, with 5 bases between them.

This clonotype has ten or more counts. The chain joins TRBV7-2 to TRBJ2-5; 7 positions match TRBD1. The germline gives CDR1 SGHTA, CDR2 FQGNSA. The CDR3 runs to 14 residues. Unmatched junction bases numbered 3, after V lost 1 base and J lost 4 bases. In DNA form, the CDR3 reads TGTGCCAGCAGCTTAGGAGGGGGCAGAGAGACCCAGTACTTC. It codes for CASSLGGGRETQYF.

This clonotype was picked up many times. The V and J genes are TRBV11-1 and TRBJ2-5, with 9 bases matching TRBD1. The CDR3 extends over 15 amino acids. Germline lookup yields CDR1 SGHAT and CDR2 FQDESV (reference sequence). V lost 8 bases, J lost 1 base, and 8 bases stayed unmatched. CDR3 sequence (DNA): TGTGCCAGCGGGATACAGGGGGCCCTCCAAGAGACCCAGTACTTC. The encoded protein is CASGIQGALQETQYF.

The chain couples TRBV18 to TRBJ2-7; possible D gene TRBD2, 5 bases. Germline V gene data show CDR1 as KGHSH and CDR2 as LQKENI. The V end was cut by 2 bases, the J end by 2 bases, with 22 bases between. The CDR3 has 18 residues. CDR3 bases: TGTGCCAGCTCACCATCGTACGGAGGTGGTATTACTACCTACGAGCAGTACTTC. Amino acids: CASSPSYGGGITTYEQYF.